This T cell receptor beta chain derives from a study of Graves' ophthalmopathy and Graves' hyperthyroidism. Notes on this clonotype: Its antigen remains unidentified.

RNA transcripts were the template, and TCR beta CDR3 regions were amplified from them. HTBI primers served in a first-round RT-PCR, which a second-round multiplex PCR followed. TCRdb passed the multiplex PCR reads through MiXCR, listing each CDR3 protein once. Of over 650,000 distinct CDR3 sequences in the sample, roughly 41% were seen once. CDR1 and CDR2 from the germline V gene are MGHDK and SYGVNS. The CDR3 loop spans 16 amino acids. Between the trimmed V and J ends, which lost 4 bases and 1 base, there was a span of 13 bases. Findings of the study overall: As the model predicted ophthalmopathy progression, it achieved a sensitivity of 55% to 71% and a specificity of roughly 73%.

The chain couples TRBV25-1 to TRBJ1-4, with no clear D. The sample was peripheral blood. The receptor was isolated from an adult man with Graves' ophthalmopathy. CDR3 residues: CASSAREGRTNEKLFF. The CDR3 DNA reads as TGTGCCAGCAGTGCTAGAGAGGGCAGAACTAATGAAAAACTGTTTTTT.